The 27 T cell receptor beta chains below come from one sample, sequenced in a study of blood T cell repertoires in COVID-19. TCRdb's table, derived via immunoSEQ multiplex PCR, lists solely in-frame clones and lacks some. Counted here are roughly 61,000 clones, about 75% occurring once; the ten biggest clones make up 51%. Sequencing was carried out using PBMCs or T cells enriched from blood (not recorded which). Receptor source: an older woman who had been exposed to COVID-19.

This sequence joins TRBV10-2 and TRBJ2-3, with 7 bases aligning to TRBD2. The CDR3 spans 14 residues. Germline assignment: CDR1 WSHSY and CDR2 SAAADI. J gave up 1 base and V 6 bases, and 4 bases lay outside the gene matches. CDR3 protein: CASSPSGRTDTQYF. The CDR3 DNA follows: TGCGCCAGCAGCCCTAGCGGCCGCACAGATACGCAGTATTTT.

This rearrangement joins TRBV3-1 (or the pseudogene TRBV3-2) to TRBJ2-7; tentative D call: TRBD1 (6 bases). This CDR3 has 14 residues. Germline lookup yields CDR1 LGHDT and CDR2 YNNKEL (reference sequence). The germline V and J ends were trimmed by 3 bases and 7 bases, with 16 bases remaining between them. This CDR3 reads CASSQTTGFGEQYF. The CDR3 DNA reads as TGTGCCAGCAGCCAGACGACAGGTTTTGGTGAGCAGTACTTC.

This chain links TRBV9 with TRBJ2-1, with 12 bases that match TRBD2. CDR3 length: 15 amino acids. With 4 bases clipped from V and 8 bases from J, the junction kept 7 bases outside the gene matches. Germline CDR1 reads SGDLS; CDR2 reads YYNGEE. The CDR3 loop is CASSQTSGRTHEQFF. In DNA, the CDR3 is TGTGCCAGCAGCCAGACTAGCGGGAGAACCCATGAGCAGTTCTTC.

The sample holds many counts of this clone. V gene TRBV27 combines with J gene TRBJ1-5; D gene unclear. CDR1 is MNHEY, CDR2 SMNVEV, per germline (reference sequence). Trimming removed 5 bases at V and 0 bases at J, with 8 bases between. This CDR3 comprises 14 residues. DNA of the CDR3: TGTGCCAGCAGTGCGACTTATAGCAATCAGCCCCAGCATTTT. It is translated as CASSATYSNQPQHF.

The rearrangement joins TRBV19 to TRBJ1-5, with 8 bases matching TRBD1. The CDR3 is 16 amino acids. Trimming at V came to 3 bases and at J to 7 bases, leaving 11 bases not matched to a gene. CDR1 and CDR2 (germline): LNHDA, SQIVND (reference sequence). The CDR3 is CASSMAWSSGGQPQHF. Written as DNA, the CDR3 is TGTGCCAGTAGTATGGCTTGGAGTTCAGGGGGCCAGCCCCAGCATTTT. The entire variable domain, with the rest obtained from reference TRBV19 and TRBJ1-5, is as follows: DGGITQSPKYLFRKEGQNVTLSCEQNLNHDAMYWYRQDPGQGLRLIYYSQIVNDFQKGDIAEGYSVSREKKESFPLTVTSAQKNPTAFYLCASSMAWSSGGQPQHFGDGTRLSIL.

V and J are TRBV11-2 and TRBJ2-7; 7 bases map to TRBD1. The germline V gene encodes CDR1 SGHAT and CDR2 FQNNGV. CDR3 length: 14 residues. J gave up 5 bases and V 6 bases, and 10 bases lay outside the gene matches. The CDR3 nucleotides read TGTGCCAGCAGGCCGACGACAGGGACCAACGAGCAGTACTTC. Its translation: CASRPTTGTNEQYF.

The chain is built from TRBV4-3 and TRBJ1-2; possible D gene TRBD1, 5 bases. This CDR3 has 14 residues. Germline values: CDR1 LGHNA, CDR2 YSLEER. V was shortened by 1 base and J by 11 bases, with 17 bases between the two germline ends. The CDR3 sequence: CASSQGKQALRYTF. Written as DNA, the CDR3 is TGCGCCAGCAGCCAAGGAAAACAGGCCTTAAGGTACACCTTC.

This clone was seen a few times. The rearrangement uses TRBV28 and TRBJ2-5; a possible D gene is TRBD2 (6 bases). CDR3 size: 15 residues. Germline CDR1 MDHEN, CDR2 SYDVKM. The V end was cut by 3 bases, the J end by 3 bases, with 14 bases between. The CDR3 reads CASSFRRREKETQYF. DNA for the CDR3: TGTGCCAGCAGTTTCCGCAGGAGGGAGAAAGAGACCCAGTACTTC.

The chain recombines TRBV7-9 with TRBJ1-4, with TRBD1 matching 11 bases. The length of the CDR3 is 16 residues. Losses at the gene ends were 2 bases for V and 5 bases for J; bases not matched to a gene: 4. Germline V gives CDR1 SEHNR, CDR2 FQNEAQ (reference sequence). The CDR3 reads CASSLTGQGANEKLFF. In DNA form, the CDR3 reads TGTGCCAGCAGCTTAACAGGACAGGGGGCGAATGAAAAACTGTTTTTT.

This clone appeared many times. This chain's CDR3 is CASSRGPNYGYTF. The CDR3 nucleotides read TGTGCCAGCAGCAGGGGTCCTAACTATGGCTACACCTTC. V gene TRBV5-8 combines with J gene TRBJ1-2; the D gene is possibly TRBD1 (5 bases). Germline-derived CDR1 and CDR2 are SGHTS and YDEGEE. The CDR3 covers 13 residues. Trimming shortened V by 4 bases and J by 0 bases, and 7 bases separated the two germline ends.

The V call is TRBV5-1, the J call TRBJ2-1; D may be TRBD1 (6 bases). V dropped 4 bases and J dropped 7 bases, with 21 bases sitting between them. There are 16 residues in the CDR3. From germline, CDR1 is SGHRS and CDR2 YFSETQ. CDR3 amino acids: CASSPVGRGLINEQFF. In DNA, the CDR3 is TGCGCCAGCAGCCCTGTGGGCAGGGGCTTAATAAATGAGCAGTTCTTC.

V usage is TRBV5-1 and J usage is TRBJ2-3; 9 nucleotides match TRBD2. V dropped 4 bases and J dropped 6; count of bases not matched to a gene: 12. Germline V gene data show CDR1 as SGHRS and CDR2 as YFSETQ. The CDR3 sequence is 16 residues long. The CDR3 DNA reads as TGCGCCAGCAGCCTGGGCTCGGCGGGGGGGCCTGATACGCAGTATTTT. The encoded protein is CASSLGSAGGPDTQYF.

Of note for this clone: One end of the junction does not line up with germline, which may come from a read error. This chain joins TRBV29-1 and TRBJ2-6; D is possibly TRBD1 (5 bases). This CDR3 region has 15 residues. Per the germline V gene, CDR1 is SQVTM and CDR2 is ANQGSEA. The CDR3 DNA is TGCAGCGTTGAACTTGCAGGGAATGGGCCCAACGTCCTGACTTTC. It specifies CSVELAGNGPNVLTF.

This chain links TRBV18 with TRBJ1-6; 9 nucleotides match TRBD1. The CDR3 runs 15 residues. V dropped 6 bases and J dropped 7; count of bases not matched to a gene: 7. Germline V gene lookup returns CDR1 KGHSH and CDR2 LQKENI. The CDR3 here is CASSQGQGMNSPLHF. As DNA, the CDR3 is TGTGCCAGCTCGCAGGGACAGGGAATGAATTCACCCCTCCACTTT. Drawing the rest from reference TRBV18 and TRBJ1-6, the complete variable domain is NAGVMQNPRHLVRRRGQEARLRCSPMKGHSHVYWYRQLPEEGLKFMVYLQKENIIDESGMPKERFSAEFPKEGPSILRIQQVVRGDSAAYFCASSQGQGMNSPLHFGNGTRLTVT.

This clone was detected a few times. The gene calls are TRBV27 and TRBJ2-7, with 8 positions matching TRBD2. Per germline, CDR1 MNHEY and CDR2 SMNVEV (reference sequence). The CDR3 extends over 15 amino acids. V trimming: 5 bases; J trimming: 9 bases; junction bases outside the gene matches: 15. The CDR3 coding sequence is TGTGCCAGCAGTACAGGACTAGCTCCGTTCTCCGCGCAGTACTTC. Amino acids: CASSTGLAPFSAQYF.

This clone was picked up a small number of times. The gene calls are TRBV6-2 or TRBV6-3 and TRBJ2-7, with a weak D call TRBD2 (5 bases). Looked up from germline, CDR1 is MNHEY and CDR2 is SVGEGT. CDR3 length equals 13 residues. Deletions cut 2 bases from V and 5 bases from J, with 10 bases between. CDR3 DNA: TGTGCCAGCAGTTACCCGGGAACTCACGAGCAGTACTTC. It codes for CASSYPGTHEQYF.

This chain joins TRBV3-1 (or the pseudogene TRBV3-2) and TRBJ1-4; D not certain. V was cut by 1 base and J by 7 bases, with 25 bases left in between. Looked up from germline, CDR1 is LGHDT and CDR2 is YNNKEL (reference sequence). The CDR3 is 19 amino acids. The CDR3: CASSQGGRARPGGSEKLFF. The CDR3 nucleotides are TGTGCCAGCAGCCAAGGAGGGCGTGCCCGGCCGGGCGGCAGTGAAAAACTGTTTTTT.

The J gene is TRBJ1-2, the V gene TRBV11-2; tentatively, D is TRBD1 (5 bases). Germline values: CDR1 SGHAT, CDR2 FQNNGV. Trimming took off 0 bases at V and 4 bases at J, with 9 bases between the two ends. CDR3 length equals 14 residues. CDR3: CASSLDRGSYGYTF. The CDR3 DNA reads TGTGCCAGCAGCTTAGATCGGGGGTCCTATGGCTACACCTTC.

This clone came up a few times. This rearrangement joins TRBV19 to TRBJ1-6; the match to TRBD1 covers 8 bases. After removal of 5 bases from V and 9 bases from J, the junction contained 6 bases not matched to a gene. The CDR3 consists of 14 residues. CDR1 and CDR2 from the germline V gene are LNHDA and SQIVND (reference sequence). This CDR3 is CASSEGTGGSPLHF. DNA for the CDR3: TGTGCCAGTAGTGAAGGGACAGGAGGTTCACCCCTCCACTTT. Drawing the rest from reference TRBV19 and TRBJ1-6, the complete variable domain is DGGITQSPKYLFRKEGQNVTLSCEQNLNHDAMYWYRQDPGQGLRLIYYSQIVNDFQKGDIAEGYSVSREKKESFPLTVTSAQKNPTAFYLCASSEGTGGSPLHFGNGTRLTVT.

The chain links TRBV28 to TRBJ1-4, with D unresolved. CDR1 is MDHEN and CDR2 is SYDVKM in the germline V gene. V gave up 3 bases and J gave up 0 bases, with 14 bases separating them. This CDR3 region has 17 residues. The CDR3 spells CASSFTGGTATNEKLFF. CDR3 bases: TGTGCCAGCAGTTTTACGGGTGGAACGGCAACTAATGAAAAACTGTTTTTT.

The chain links TRBV27 to TRBJ2-3; tentative D call: TRBD2 (6 bases). Trimming pared 5 bases from V and 0 bases from J, leaving 15 bases between. CDR3 length: 16 amino acids. CDR1 and CDR2 from the germline V gene are MNHEY and SMNVEV (reference sequence). The CDR3 DNA follows: TGTGCCAGCAGTCGCCTCACTAGCAGTAGCACAGATACGCAGTATTTT. Translating gives CASSRLTSSSTDTQYF.

The sample holds one count of this clone. V gene TRBV27 combines with J gene TRBJ1-5, with D hard to call. V lost 2 bases, J lost 0 bases, and 8 bases lay in between. This CDR3 contains 15 residues. Germline values: CDR1 MNHEY, CDR2 SMNVEV (reference sequence). CDR3 coding DNA: TGTGCCAGCAGTTTAAACGGTTATAGCAATCAGCCCCAGCATTTT. This codes for CASSLNGYSNQPQHF.

This clone was picked up many times. The chain carries TRBV30 and TRBJ1-1; D remains ambiguous. V gave up 5 bases and J gave up 0 bases, with 4 bases separating them. The germline gives CDR1 GTSNPN, CDR2 SVGIG (reference sequence). CDR3 length equals 11 residues. Written as DNA, the CDR3 is TGTGCCTGGTCTTTGAACACTGAAGCTTTCTTT. This codes for CAWSLNTEAFF.

V gene TRBV3-1 (or the pseudogene TRBV3-2) combines with J gene TRBJ2-1; 8 positions agree with TRBD1. CDR3 size: 16 residues. CDR1 and CDR2 from the germline V gene are LGHDT and YNNKEL (reference sequence). The V segment lost 5 bases and the J segment 0 bases; nucleotides outside the gene matches: 6. The CDR3 DNA follows: TGTGCCAGCAGCTTCTGGACAGGGAGCTCCTACAATGAGCAGTTCTTC. Its translation: CASSFWTGSSYNEQFF.

This clone was counted at least ten times. The V and J genes are TRBV7-3 and TRBJ1-2; the D gene is possibly TRBD1 (6 bases). This CDR3 has 15 residues. V was pared by 0 bases and J by 0 bases, with 8 bases between. From germline, CDR1 is SGHTA and CDR2 FQGTGA. The CDR3 loop is CASSLTPGANYGYTF. The DNA for the CDR3 is TGTGCCAGCAGCTTAACCCCAGGGGCTAACTATGGCTACACCTTC.

The chain recombines TRBV7-8 with TRBJ1-4, with no clear D. The V end lost 5 bases, the J end lost 7 bases, and 23 bases lay between the germline ends. This CDR3 comprises 17 residues. Germline V gene sequence: CDR1 SGHVS, CDR2 FQNEAQ. CDR3 residues: CASSTDLVRTGAEKLFF. Here the CDR3 DNA reads TGTGCCAGCAGCACGGACCTAGTTCGGACGGGAGCTGAAAAACTGTTTTTT.

The chain employs TRBV7-2 and TRBJ2-1, with TRBD2 matching 10 bases. Unmatched junction bases numbered 4, after V lost 2 bases and J lost 6 bases. Germline values: CDR1 SGHTA, CDR2 FQGNSA. The CDR3 extends over 15 amino acids. The CDR3 region has the DNA TGTGCCAGCAGCTTAAGAGCGGGGGGGTTCAATGAGCAGTTCTTC. This sequence encodes CASSLRAGGFNEQFF.